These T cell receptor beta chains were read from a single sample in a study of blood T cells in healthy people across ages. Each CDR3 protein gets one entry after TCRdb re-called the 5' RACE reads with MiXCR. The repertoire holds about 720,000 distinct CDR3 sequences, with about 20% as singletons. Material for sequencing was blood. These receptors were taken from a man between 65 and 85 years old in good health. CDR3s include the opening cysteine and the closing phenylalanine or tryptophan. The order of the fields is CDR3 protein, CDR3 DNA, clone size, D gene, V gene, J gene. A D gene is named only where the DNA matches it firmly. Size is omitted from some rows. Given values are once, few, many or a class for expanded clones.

cdr3_aa: CASSLSEGIVNEQFF
cdr3_nt: TGCGCCAGCAGCTTATCAGAGGGGATAGTCAATGAGCAGTTCTTC
clone_size: few
d_call: -
v_call: TRBV5-1
j_call: TRBJ2-1

cdr3_aa: CASSLDRGRIYNEQFF
cdr3_nt: TGCGCCAGCAGCTTGGACAGGGGCCGAATCTACAATGAGCAGTTCTTC
clone_size: -
d_call: TRBD1
v_call: TRBV5-1
j_call: TRBJ2-1

cdr3_aa: CASSQASPYGELFF
cdr3_nt: TGTGCCAGCAGCCAAGCATCCCCTTACGGGGAGCTGTTTTTT
clone_size: few
d_call: -
v_call: TRBV3-1
j_call: TRBJ2-2

cdr3_aa: CASSHTGGSSYNEQFF
cdr3_nt: TGTGCCAGCAGCCACACAGGGGGCAGCTCCTACAATGAGCAGTTCTTC
clone_size: few
d_call: TRBD1
v_call: TRBV14
j_call: TRBJ2-1

cdr3_aa: CSASGRAGVTYEQYF
cdr3_nt: TGCAGTGCTTCGGGACGAGCGGGGGTAACCTACGAGCAGTACTTC
clone_size: -
d_call: TRBD2
v_call: TRBV20-1
j_call: TRBJ2-7

cdr3_aa: CASSSRDYRNEQFF
cdr3_nt: TGTGCCAGCAGCTCCCGGGACTACCGAAATGAGCAGTTCTTC
clone_size: -
d_call: TRBD2
v_call: TRBV6-6
j_call: TRBJ2-1

cdr3_aa: CASGSDSQETQYF
cdr3_nt: TGTGCTAGTGGTTCCGACAGCCAGGAGACCCAGTACTTC
clone_size: -
d_call: -
v_call: TRBV12-5
j_call: TRBJ2-5

cdr3_aa: CASSKQGLKRTDTQYF
cdr3_nt: TGCGCCAGCAGCAAACAGGGGTTGAAAAGGACAGATACGCAGTATTTT
clone_size: -
d_call: TRBD1
v_call: TRBV5-1
j_call: TRBJ2-3

cdr3_aa: CASSPAGFPSNQPQHF
cdr3_nt: TGTGCCAGCAGTCCCGCAGGGTTCCCTAGCAATCAGCCCCAGCATTTT
clone_size: -
d_call: -
v_call: TRBV12-3/TRBV12-4
j_call: TRBJ1-5

cdr3_aa: CASSYFSNTEAFF
cdr3_nt: TGTGCCAGCAGTTACTTCTCGAACACTGAAGCTTTCTTT
clone_size: -
d_call: -
v_call: TRBV6-5
j_call: TRBJ1-1

cdr3_aa: CASSLVAGPHEQYF
cdr3_nt: TGCGCCAGCAGCTTAGTTGCAGGGCCCCACGAGCAGTACTTC
clone_size: few
d_call: -
v_call: TRBV5-1
j_call: TRBJ2-7

cdr3_aa: CSVTNLAGGRELFF
cdr3_nt: TGCAGCGTCACAAACCTAGCGGGGGGGCGGGAGCTGTTTTTT
clone_size: -
d_call: TRBD2
v_call: TRBV29-1
j_call: TRBJ2-2

cdr3_aa: CSARGTRTTDTQYF
cdr3_nt: TGCAGTGCTAGAGGGACTCGAACCACAGATACGCAGTATTTT
clone_size: -
d_call: -
v_call: TRBV20-1
j_call: TRBJ2-3

cdr3_aa: CASSPITSTDTQYF
cdr3_nt: TGTGCCAGCAGTCCTATTACTAGCACAGATACGCAGTATTTT
clone_size: few
d_call: -
v_call: TRBV6-5
j_call: TRBJ2-3

cdr3_aa: CASSLDDPGGETQYF
cdr3_nt: TGCGCCAGCAGCTTGGATGACCCCGGGGGAGAGACCCAGTACTTC
clone_size: few
d_call: -
v_call: TRBV5-1
j_call: TRBJ2-5

cdr3_aa: CASSLGTGRYEQYF
cdr3_nt: TGTGCCAGCAGCTTAGGGACAGGGAGATACGAGCAGTACTTC
clone_size: many
d_call: TRBD1
v_call: TRBV7-9
j_call: TRBJ2-7

cdr3_aa: CASSLGQESWYGYTF
cdr3_nt: TGTGCCAGCAGTTTAGGACAGGAGAGTTGGTACGGCTACACCTTC
clone_size: few
d_call: TRBD1
v_call: TRBV28
j_call: TRBJ1-2

cdr3_aa: CASSLGASPDTQYF
cdr3_nt: TGTGCCAGCAGCTTAGGCGCTAGTCCAGATACGCAGTATTTT
clone_size: many
d_call: -
v_call: TRBV7-6
j_call: TRBJ2-3

cdr3_aa: CSARDMGRDRATEAFF
cdr3_nt: TGCAGTGCTAGAGATATGGGACGCGACAGGGCCACTGAAGCTTTCTTT
clone_size: -
d_call: TRBD1
v_call: TRBV20-1
j_call: TRBJ1-1

cdr3_aa: CASSQDVGARNYGYTF
cdr3_nt: TGCGCCAGCAGCCAAGATGTCGGGGCTCGGAACTATGGCTACACCTTC
clone_size: many
d_call: -
v_call: TRBV4-1
j_call: TRBJ1-2

cdr3_aa: CASSVGGRETQYF
cdr3_nt: TGCGCCAGCAGTGTCGGGGGGAGAGAGACCCAGTACTTC
clone_size: few
d_call: TRBD2
v_call: TRBV10-2
j_call: TRBJ2-5

cdr3_aa: CASSVDPFEQLGTEAFF
cdr3_nt: TGTGCCAGCAGCGTAGACCCTTTCGAACAACTGGGCACTGAAGCTTTCTTT
clone_size: once
d_call: -
v_call: TRBV9
j_call: TRBJ1-1

cdr3_aa: CTSSYTGSNSGSSYNEQFF
cdr3_nt: TGTACCAGCAGTTATACGGGGAGTAATAGCGGGAGCTCCTACAATGAGCAGTTCTTC
clone_size: few
d_call: TRBD2
v_call: TRBV6-2/TRBV6-3
j_call: TRBJ2-1

cdr3_aa: CASSLTSGRGEQFF
cdr3_nt: TGTGCCAGCAGTCTGACTAGCGGGAGGGGTGAGCAGTTCTTC
clone_size: few
d_call: TRBD2
v_call: TRBV6-5
j_call: TRBJ2-1

cdr3_aa: CASSPGLLETQYF
cdr3_nt: TGTGCCAGCAGCCCGGGGCTGTTGGAGACCCAGTACTTC
clone_size: -
d_call: -
v_call: TRBV5-4
j_call: TRBJ2-5

cdr3_aa: CASSSGGGGYGYTF
cdr3_nt: TGTGCCAGCAGTTCCGGGGGGGGTGGCTATGGCTACACCTTC
clone_size: many
d_call: -
v_call: TRBV6-6
j_call: TRBJ1-2

cdr3_aa: CAWRTSGTDTQYF
cdr3_nt: TGTGCCTGGCGGACTAGCGGAACAGATACGCAGTATTTT
clone_size: -
d_call: TRBD2
v_call: TRBV30
j_call: TRBJ2-3

cdr3_aa: CASRDPPNNEQFF
cdr3_nt: TGCGCCAGCAGGGATCCGCCAAACAATGAGCAGTTCTTC
clone_size: few
d_call: -
v_call: TRBV5-1
j_call: TRBJ2-1

cdr3_aa: CASSEKGSVLAYNEQFF
cdr3_nt: TGTGCCAGCAGTGAAAAGGGGTCGGTGCTCGCCTACAATGAGCAGTTCTTC
clone_size: few
d_call: -
v_call: TRBV2
j_call: TRBJ2-1

cdr3_aa: CASRHTWDPTDTQYF
cdr3_nt: TGTGCCAGCAGACACACGTGGGACCCCACAGATACGCAGTATTTT
clone_size: few
d_call: -
v_call: TRBV6-5
j_call: TRBJ2-3

cdr3_aa: CSASLAGRYNEQFF
cdr3_nt: TGCAGTGCTTCCCTAGCGGGACGCTACAATGAGCAGTTCTTC
clone_size: -
d_call: TRBD2
v_call: TRBV20-1
j_call: TRBJ2-1

cdr3_aa: CSVLSGTESSYNEQFF
cdr3_nt: TGCAGCGTTTTATCCGGGACGGAGAGCTCCTACAATGAGCAGTTCTTC
clone_size: few
d_call: -
v_call: TRBV29-1
j_call: TRBJ2-1

cdr3_aa: CASNAGTSDYNEQFF
cdr3_nt: TGTGCCAGCAACGCCGGGACTAGCGACTACAATGAGCAGTTCTTC
clone_size: few
d_call: TRBD2
v_call: TRBV3-1
j_call: TRBJ2-1

cdr3_aa: CASNHRDRGTDTQYF
cdr3_nt: TGTGCCAGCAACCATAGGGACAGGGGGACAGATACGCAGTATTTT
clone_size: -
d_call: TRBD1
v_call: TRBV3-1
j_call: TRBJ2-3

cdr3_aa: CASSPFGGQETQYF
cdr3_nt: TGTGCCAGCAGCCCCTTCGGGGGGCAAGAGACCCAGTACTTC
clone_size: -
d_call: TRBD2
v_call: TRBV7-6
j_call: TRBJ2-5